Each of the 21 T cell receptor beta chains below was sequenced from the same sample in a study of T cells in Graves' hyperthyroidism and ophthalmopathy. The TCR beta CDR3 regions underwent amplification using RNA transcripts as the source. RT-PCR in the first round (using the HTBI primer set) targeted the TCR CDR3. MiXCR was run by TCRdb on the multiplex PCR reads, yielding one entry per CDR3 protein. The sample includes 340,000 or so distinct CDR3 sequences, 18% of them seen just once. Sequences were obtained from blood. The receptors were gathered from a woman aged 45-65 years with Graves' hyperthyroidism.

This clonotype was seen a few times. The CDR3 DNA is TGTGCCTGGAGTGTAGGCCTCATCTCTGGAAACACCATATATTTT. It encodes CAWSVGLISGNTIYF. The chain is built from TRBV30 and TRBJ1-3, with no clear D. V was shortened by 0 bases and J by 0 bases, with 9 bases between the two germline ends. The CDR3 is 15 amino acids. CDR1 GTSNPN and CDR2 SVGIG come from the germline V gene (reference sequence).

This clonotype was recorded many times. The chain joins TRBV2 to TRBJ2-5, with D possibly TRBD1 on 6 matching bases. The CDR3 extends over 15 amino acids. The germline V gene has CDR1 SNHLY and CDR2 FYNNEI. The ends were cut back, 6 bases at V and 0 bases at J, with 14 bases in the middle. The CDR3 is CASRRQGLNQETQYF. CDR3 coding DNA: TGTGCCAGCAGGAGGCAGGGGTTGAACCAAGAGACCCAGTACTTC.

This clonotype has a handful of counts. The chain links TRBV5-6 to TRBJ1-5; no firm D call. There are 12 residues in the CDR3. Germline values: CDR1 SGHDT, CDR2 YYEEEE. The V gene lost 1 base and the J gene lost 4 bases, with 3 bases spanning the gap. The CDR3 nucleotides read TGTGCCAGCAGCTTGTGGAATCAGCCCCAGCATTTT. It encodes CASSLWNQPQHF.

Only a few counts were recorded for this clonotype. The V call is TRBV7-9, the J call TRBJ1-2; 8 bases line up with TRBD1. The CDR3 consists of 16 residues. Germline loops: CDR1 SEHNR, CDR2 FQNEAQ (reference sequence). With V trimmed by 7 bases and J by 4 bases, 14 bases remained unmatched. In DNA, the CDR3 is TGTGCCAGCACCCACTCGACAGGGGCGCAAATCTATGGCTACACCTTC. Its protein is CASTHSTGAQIYGYTF.

The genes are TRBV9 and TRBJ1-1; TRBD1 matches at 8 bases. This CDR3 is built from 15 residues. The trim removed 4 bases at V and 2 bases at J, leaving 7 bases unmatched. Germline values: CDR1 SGDLS, CDR2 YYNGEE. The CDR3 nucleotides are TGTGCCAGCAGCACTACGGGACAGGCTAACACTGAAGCTTTCTTT. This gives the protein CASSTTGQANTEAFF. Full variable domain (outside the CDR3, taken from reference TRBV9 and TRBJ1-1): DSGVTQTPKHLITATGQRVTLRCSPRSGDLSVYWYQQSLDQGLQFLIQYYNGEERAKGNILERFSAQQFPDLHSELNLSSLELGDSALYFCASSTTGQANTEAFFGQGTRLTVV.

The gene calls are TRBV12-3 or TRBV12-4 and TRBJ2-1; no clear D. This CDR3 spans 14 amino acids. Deletions cut 5 bases from V and 8 bases from J, with 16 bases between. As DNA, the CDR3 is TGTGCCAGCAGTCCCAGAAACCTCTTGGATGAGCAGTTCTTC. Translation: CASSPRNLLDEQFF.

Only one count was recorded for this clonotype. The chain links TRBV18 to TRBJ1-2, with a tentative D call TRBD1 (5 bases). The CDR3 runs to 14 residues. The germline V and J ends were trimmed by 7 bases and 4 bases, with 16 bases remaining between them. Germline loops: CDR1 KGHSH, CDR2 LQKENI. The CDR3 reads CASLPEQGRYGYTF. CDR3 coding DNA: TGTGCCAGCTTACCCGAGCAGGGACGCTATGGCTACACCTTC.

Turning to this clonotype: The junction differs from germline at one of its ends, possibly a read error. The V gene is TRBV20-1, the J gene TRBJ1-4, with 8 bases that match TRBD1. This CDR3 is built from 15 residues. The germline CDR1 and CDR2 sequences are DFQATT and SNEGSKA (reference sequence). CDR3 amino acids: CSPSWQGAFVEKLFF. DNA of the CDR3: TGCAGTCCTAGTTGGCAGGGGGCTTTTGTTGAAAAACTGTTTTTT.

The chain recombines TRBV12-3 or TRBV12-4 with TRBJ2-5, with 12 bases aligning to TRBD2. CDR3 length: 17 amino acids. The V segment lost 6 bases and the J segment 1 base; nucleotides outside the gene matches: 9. CDR3 DNA: TGTGCCAGCAGCCGCGGCCCACTAGCGGGGGGCCAAGAGACCCAGTACTTC. The encoded protein is CASSRGPLAGGQETQYF.

The chain employs TRBV6-1 and TRBJ2-2; the D gene could be TRBD1 or TRBD2 (5 bases each). The CDR3 consists of 13 residues. The V and J ends lost 6 bases and 6 bases respectively, with 11 bases between them. Germline-derived CDR1 and CDR2 are MNHNS and SASEGT. CDR3 sequence: CASSPPGPGELFF. In DNA form, the CDR3 reads TGTGCCAGCAGCCCGCCGGGGCCCGGGGAGCTGTTTTTT.

The CDR3 coding sequence is TGTGCCAGCAGCGCCAGGACAGGGGAACTAGATACGCAGTATTTT. As protein: CASSARTGELDTQYF. The V call is TRBV9, the J call TRBJ2-3; TRBD1 matches 9 bases. The CDR3 has 15 residues. Trimming at V came to 3 bases and at J to 5 bases, leaving 7 bases not matched to a gene. Germline lookup yields CDR1 SGDLS and CDR2 YYNGEE.

The genes are TRBV30 and TRBJ1-3, with D hard to call. The CDR3 is made up of 15 amino acids. Trimming took off 6 bases at V and 0 bases at J, with 15 bases between the two ends. The germline CDR1 and CDR2 sequences are GTSNPN and SVGIG (reference sequence). CDR3 sequence (DNA): TGTGCCTGCCCCAGAATGGGTTCCTCTGGAAACACCATATATTTT. This codes for CACPRMGSSGNTIYF. Combining the CDR3 with reference TRBV30 and TRBJ1-3 gives the whole variable domain SQTIHQWPATLVQPVGSPLSLECTVEGTSNPNLYWYRQAAGRGLQLLFYSVGIGQISSEVPQNLSASRPQDRQFILSSKKLLLSDSGFYLCACPRMGSSGNTIYFGEGSWLTVV.

This clonotype has more than one count but fewer than ten. CDR3 sequence reads: CASRYTGFSYNEQFF. The CDR3 coding sequence is TGTGCCAGCAGATACACCGGTTTCTCCTACAATGAGCAGTTCTTC. The V call is TRBV2, the J call TRBJ2-1; D remains unclear. V was pared by 6 bases and J by 0 bases, with 12 bases between. The CDR3 spans 15 residues. CDR1 SNHLY and CDR2 FYNNEI come from the germline V gene.

As regards this clonotype: With a much larger clone just one base away, this may be a read error. This chain joins TRBV6-2 or TRBV6-3 and TRBJ2-5, with 7 nucleotides matching TRBD1. This CDR3 contains 14 residues. The germline V gene has CDR1 MNHEY and CDR2 SVGEGT. In nucleotides, the CDR3 is TGTGCCAGCAGACCGGGACAGATTGGAGAGACCCGGTACTTC. It translates to CASRPGQIGETRYF.

This clonotype came up many times. The chain is built from TRBV7-8 and TRBJ2-7; the D gene is possibly TRBD1 (6 bases). The V gene lost 0 bases and the J gene lost 4 bases, with 13 bases spanning the gap. The CDR3 runs to 15 residues. Germline CDR1 SGHVS, CDR2 FQNEAQ. CDR3 nucleotide sequence: TGTGCCAGCAGCTTAGCGCCACAGGGCGTTTACGAGCAGTACGTC. Residues: CASSLAPQGVYEQYV.

This clonotype was counted ten times or more. The CDR3 DNA is TGTGCCAGCACATCTAACAATTACAATGAGCAGTTCTTC. It specifies CASTSNNYNEQFF. This chain connects TRBV7-6 to TRBJ2-1, with unresolved D. The CDR3 has 13 residues. V shed 7 bases and J shed 4 bases, with 11 bases lying between them. The germline CDR1 and CDR2 sequences are SGHVS and FNYEAQ. Looking up the rest from reference TRBV7-6 and TRBJ2-1 gives the full variable domain: GAGVSQSPRYKVTKRGQDVALRCDPISGHVSLYWYRQALGQGPEFLTYFNYEAQQDKSGLPNDRFSAERPEGSISTLTIQRTEQRDSAMYRCASTSNNYNEQFFGPGTRLTVL.

This clonotype was observed a few times. The chain carries TRBV20-1 and TRBJ1-5; D is ambiguous. The germline V gene encodes CDR1 DFQATT and CDR2 SNEGSKA (reference sequence). V lost 0 bases and J 7 bases, leaving 7 bases between the germline ends. This CDR3 has 12 amino acids. The CDR3 DNA follows: TGCAGTGCTAGAGATGAGGGACAGCCCCAGCATTTT. It yields the protein CSARDEGQPQHF.

In this sample, this clonotype turned up a few times. The chain employs TRBV10-2 and TRBJ2-3; 15 bases are shared with TRBD2. V lost 8 bases and J lost 6; bases outside the gene matches: 6. From germline, CDR1 is WSHSY and CDR2 SAAADI. CDR3 length: 15 amino acids. CDR3 protein: CASGWTSGGADTQYF. In DNA form, the CDR3 reads TGCGCCAGCGGGTGGACTAGCGGGGGGGCGGATACGCAGTATTTT.

This clonotype showed up many times. The gene calls are TRBV3-1 and TRBJ1-5; D gene uncertain. Between the trimmed V and J ends, which lost 0 bases and 4 bases, there was a span of 4 bases. CDR1 and CDR2 from the germline V gene are LGHDT and YNNKEL (reference sequence). The CDR3 is 13 amino acids. The CDR3: CASSQDTNQPQHF. The CDR3 DNA reads TGTGCCAGCAGCCAAGATACGAATCAGCCCCAGCATTTT.

The chain has TRBV7-6 and TRBJ2-7, with D perhaps given as TRBD1 or TRBD2 (5 bases each). This CDR3 is built from 15 residues. Trimming shortened V by 1 base and J by 0 bases, and 10 bases separated the two germline ends. CDR1 and CDR2 from the germline V gene are SGHVS and FNYEAQ. CDR3 residues: CASSLGGTSSYEQYF. In nucleotides, the CDR3 is TGTGCCAGCAGCTTAGGTGGGACGAGCTCCTACGAGCAGTACTTC.

The chain recombines TRBV20-1 with TRBJ2-5, with 7 positions matching TRBD2. Germline-derived CDR1 and CDR2 are DFQATT and SNEGSKA (reference sequence). The CDR3 has 16 amino acids. Trimming at V came to 0 bases and at J to 2 bases, leaving 9 bases not matched to a gene. The CDR3 loop reads CSARDIVTSAQETQYF. DNA of the CDR3: TGCAGTGCTAGAGATATTGTAACTAGCGCTCAAGAGACCCAGTACTTC.